The sequence of this T cell receptor beta chain was determined in a study of T cells after yellow fever vaccination. Overall study results and limits: CD4 and CD8 compartments shared a small share of clonotypes. Weaker, the secondary response had a peak occurring faster, on day 5 versus 15. Subsequent booster samples again held most clones from primary vaccination (less than 98% CD4, about 90% CD8).

In making TCR cDNA, 5'RACE template switching added a universal primer site and UMIs to it. TCRdb ran MiXCR on the 5' RACE reads and lists one entry per CDR3 protein. The sample includes approximately 110,000 distinct CDR3 sequences, 7% to 8.5% of them seen just once. This clonotype was detected a few times. Its antigen is unidentified. Source: CD8+ T cells sorted from PBMCs, taken 45 days after the yellow fever booster vaccination. This sequence was found in a young man who received the YFV17D yellow fever vaccine.

The CDR3 sequence: CASSFSAGGNQPQHF. The CDR3 nucleotides are TGTGCCAGCAGCTTTAGTGCCGGAGGGAATCAGCCCCAGCATTTT. The J gene is TRBJ1-5, the V gene TRBV5-5; no clear D. Per germline, CDR1 SGHKS and CDR2 YYEKEE (reference sequence). Trimming pared 2 bases from V and 4 bases from J, leaving 13 bases between. The CDR3 extends over 15 amino acids.